This paragraph covers one T cell receptor beta chain sequence. Its antigen is not known. The data were taken from a study of cytomegalovirus exposure and HLA in healthy donors. Study-wide results and limits: Later on, an analysis found that several of the most significant clusters appeared to be linked to common viral pathogens, which included parvovirus B19.

Researchers ran the PCR with 60 Vbeta and 13 Jbeta primers. Assay used: immunoSEQ multiplex PCR; TCRdb lists only in-frame clones, some missing. The sample lists 110,000 to 150,000 clones, approximately 80% occurring once. Trimming removed 7 bases from V and 5 bases from J; junction bases left unmatched: 7. The germline gives CDR1 LNHDA, CDR2 SQIVND (reference sequence). CDR3 length: 13 amino acids. Sequencing was performed on PBMCs. The chain has TRBV19 and TRBJ2-5; 7 bases are a match to TRBD1. The source of this sequence is a boy younger than 10 in good health and CMV-seronegative. CDR3 in amino acids: CASTRGQMETQYF. For the CDR3, the DNA is TGTGCCAGTACCCGGGGACAGATGGAGACCCAGTACTTC.